Each of the 9 T cell receptor beta chains below was sequenced from the same sample in a study of shared T cell receptors in the human thymus. Assay used: immunoSEQ multiplex PCR; TCRdb lists only in-frame clones, some missing. The data show roughly 710,000 clones, 70% to 90% seen once. These records were also assigned to another study, of human thymus T cells.

Sequencing was done on a sample of thymocytes. These receptor sequences come from a girl under three years old with a congenital heart defect.

This clone was recorded once. The rearrangement joins TRBV29-1 to TRBJ2-1; 11 bases are shared with TRBD2. Germline CDR1 reads SQVTM; CDR2 reads ANQGSEA. Trimming took 7 bases from V and 3 from J; bases not matched to a gene: 2. This CDR3 has 13 residues. CDR3 amino acids: CSALAGGYNEQFF. The CDR3 DNA reads TGCAGCGCCCTAGCGGGGGGCTACAATGAGCAGTTCTTC.

The chain links TRBV13 to TRBJ1-4; 11 bases are a match to TRBD1. The CDR3 is made up of 20 amino acids. Trimming cost V 3 bases and J 4 bases; bases outside gene matches: 16. CDR1 PRHDT and CDR2 FYEKMQ come from the germline V gene (reference sequence). The CDR3 region is CASSFSPDRGPSTFNEKLFF. The DNA for the CDR3 is TGTGCCAGCAGCTTCTCCCCGGACAGGGGGCCGTCGACCTTTAATGAAAAACTGTTTTTT.

The chain joins TRBV7-3 to TRBJ2-5, with 12 nucleotides matching TRBD2. The J segment lost 1 base and the V segment lost 4 bases, leaving 4 bases of the junction unmatched. Per the germline V gene, CDR1 is SGHTA and CDR2 is FQGTGA. The CDR3 has 16 residues. This chain's CDR3 is CASSYLAGGPQETQYF. In nucleotides, the CDR3 is TGTGCCAGCAGCTACCTAGCGGGGGGGCCCCAAGAGACCCAGTACTTC.

The V call is TRBV27, the J call TRBJ1-4; perhaps TRBD1 as D (6 bases). The germline V and J ends were trimmed by 2 bases and 8 bases, with 12 bases remaining between them. Germline V gene sequence: CDR1 MNHEY, CDR2 SMNVEV (reference sequence). The CDR3 spans 14 residues. CDR3 loop: CASSLNREREKLFF. Written as DNA, the CDR3 is TGTGCCAGCAGTTTAAACAGGGAGAGAGAAAAACTGTTTTTT. Using reference TRBV27 and TRBJ1-4 for the parts outside the CDR3, the full variable domain is EAQVTQNPRYLITVTGKKLTVTCSQNMNHEYMSWYRQDPGLGLRQIYYSMNVEVTDKGDVPEGYKVSRKEKRNFPLILESPSPNQTSLYFCASSLNREREKLFFGSGTQLSVL.

The CDR3, as DNA: TGTGCCAGCAGTTTGGGACAGGGAGAATATGGCTACACCTTC. This gives the protein CASSLGQGEYGYTF. The chain joins TRBV6-1 to TRBJ1-2; TRBD1 aligns across 9 bases. The CDR3 runs to 14 residues. Germline-derived CDR1 and CDR2 are MNHNS and SASEGT. V shed 5 bases, J shed 5 bases, and the junction held 6 bases outside the gene matches.

CDR3 protein: CASSLSPDRSYNSPLHF. The CDR3 coding sequence is TGTGCCAGCAGTTTATCTCCGGACAGGAGCTATAATTCACCCCTCCACTTT. The chain combines TRBV27 with TRBJ1-6; 7 positions agree with TRBD1. This CDR3 comprises 17 residues. Germline assignment: CDR1 MNHEY and CDR2 SMNVEV (reference sequence). The trim removed 0 bases at V and 3 bases at J, leaving 5 bases unmatched.

The rearrangement links TRBV7-7 to TRBJ2-3, with 10 bases that match TRBD1. Germline V lookup: CDR1 SSHAT, CDR2 FNYEAQ (reference sequence). J was trimmed by 1 base and V by 5 bases; bases with no gene match: 3. The CDR3 runs to 15 residues. For the CDR3, the DNA is TGTGCCAGCAGCCAGACAGGGGGCGGCACAGATACGCAGTATTTT. It yields the protein CASSQTGGGTDTQYF.

A few counts support this clone. The chain is built from TRBV6-1 and TRBJ1-1; the match to TRBD1 covers 8 bases. This CDR3 region has 13 residues. CDR1 and CDR2 (germline): MNHNS, SASEGT. V gave up 4 bases and J gave up 3 bases; unmatched junction bases: 1. CDR3: CASSATGDTEAFF. DNA of the CDR3: TGTGCCAGCAGTGCGACAGGGGACACTGAAGCTTTCTTT.

This sequence joins TRBV7-2 and TRBJ2-7; D uncertain. Germline V CDR1 and CDR2: SGHTA, FQGNSA. The CDR3 length is 12 residues. The V end lost 4 bases, the J end lost 3 bases, and 7 bases lay between the germline ends. As DNA, the CDR3 is TGTGCCAGCAGCTACGTTAGCTACGAGCAGTACTTC. It specifies CASSYVSYEQYF.